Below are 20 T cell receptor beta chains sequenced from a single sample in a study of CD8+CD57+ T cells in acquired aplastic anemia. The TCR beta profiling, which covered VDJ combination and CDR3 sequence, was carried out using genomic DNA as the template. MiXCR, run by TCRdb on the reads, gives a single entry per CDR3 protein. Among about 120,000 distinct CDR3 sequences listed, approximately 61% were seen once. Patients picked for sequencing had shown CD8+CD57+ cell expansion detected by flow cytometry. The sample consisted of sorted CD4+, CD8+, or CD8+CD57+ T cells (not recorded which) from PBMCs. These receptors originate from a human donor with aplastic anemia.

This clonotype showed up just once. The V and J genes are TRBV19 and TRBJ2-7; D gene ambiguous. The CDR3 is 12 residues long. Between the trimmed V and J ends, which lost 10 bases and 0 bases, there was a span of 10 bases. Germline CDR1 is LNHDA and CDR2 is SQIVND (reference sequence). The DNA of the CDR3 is TGTGCCACCGCGACGGTCTCCTACGAGCAGTACTTC. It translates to CATATVSYEQYF.

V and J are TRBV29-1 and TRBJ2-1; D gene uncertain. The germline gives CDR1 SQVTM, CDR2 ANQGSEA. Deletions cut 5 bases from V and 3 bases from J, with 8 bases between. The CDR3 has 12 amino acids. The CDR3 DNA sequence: TGCAGCGTTTTGTTCAACTACAATGAGCAGTTCTTC. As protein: CSVLFNYNEQFF.

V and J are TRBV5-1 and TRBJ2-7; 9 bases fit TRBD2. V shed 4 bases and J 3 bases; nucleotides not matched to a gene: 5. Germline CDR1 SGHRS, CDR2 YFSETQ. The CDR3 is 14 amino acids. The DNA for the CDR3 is TGCGCCAGCAGCGGATCTAGCGGGAACTACGAGCAGTACTTC. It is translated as CASSGSSGNYEQYF.

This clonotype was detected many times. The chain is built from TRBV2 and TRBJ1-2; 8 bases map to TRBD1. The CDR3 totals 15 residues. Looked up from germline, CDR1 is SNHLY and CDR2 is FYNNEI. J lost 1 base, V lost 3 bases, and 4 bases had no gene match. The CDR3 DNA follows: TGTGCCAGCAGTGACGGGGACAGGTTTAACTATGGCTACACCTTC. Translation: CASSDGDRFNYGYTF.

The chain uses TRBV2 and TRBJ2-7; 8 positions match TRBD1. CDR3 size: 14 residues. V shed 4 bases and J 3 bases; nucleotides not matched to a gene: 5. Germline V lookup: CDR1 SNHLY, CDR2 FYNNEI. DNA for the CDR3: TGTGCCAGCAGTGCGGACAGGGCTAGCTACGAGCAGTACTTC. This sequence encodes CASSADRASYEQYF. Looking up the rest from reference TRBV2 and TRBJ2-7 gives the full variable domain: EPEVTQTPSHQVTQMGQEVILRCVPISNHLYFYWYRQILGQKVEFLVSFYNNEISEKSEIFDDQFSVERPDGSNFTLKIRSTKLEDSAMYFCASSADRASYEQYFGPGTRLTVT.

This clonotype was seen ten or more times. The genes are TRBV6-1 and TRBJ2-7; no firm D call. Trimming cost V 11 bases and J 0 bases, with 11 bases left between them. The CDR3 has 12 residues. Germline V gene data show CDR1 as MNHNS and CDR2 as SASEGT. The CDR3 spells CARHVSSYEQYF. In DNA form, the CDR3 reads TGTGCCCGCCATGTCTCCTCCTACGAGCAGTACTTC.

CDR3 loop: CASSPEDRGYEQYF. In nucleotides, the CDR3 is TGTGCCAGTAGTCCCGAGGACAGGGGCTACGAGCAGTACTTC. The genes are TRBV19 and TRBJ2-7; 9 bases map to TRBD1. The CDR3 has 14 amino acids. V shed 5 bases, J shed 3 bases, and the junction held 5 bases outside the gene matches. CDR1 LNHDA and CDR2 SQIVND come from the germline V gene (reference sequence).

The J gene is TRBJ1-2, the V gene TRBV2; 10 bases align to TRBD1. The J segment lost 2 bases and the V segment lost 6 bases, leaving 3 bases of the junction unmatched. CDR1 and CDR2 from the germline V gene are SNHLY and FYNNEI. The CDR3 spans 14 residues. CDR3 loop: CASRDRGKNYGYTF. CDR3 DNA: TGTGCCAGCAGGGACAGGGGGAAGAACTATGGCTACACCTTC.

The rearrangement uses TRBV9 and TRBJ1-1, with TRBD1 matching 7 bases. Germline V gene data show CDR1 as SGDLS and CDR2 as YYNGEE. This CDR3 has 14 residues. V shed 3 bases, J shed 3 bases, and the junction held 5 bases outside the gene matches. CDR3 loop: CASSARGMDTEAFF. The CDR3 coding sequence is TGTGCCAGCAGCGCCAGGGGGATGGACACTGAAGCTTTCTTT. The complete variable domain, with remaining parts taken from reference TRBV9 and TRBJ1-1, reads DSGVTQTPKHLITATGQRVTLRCSPRSGDLSVYWYQQSLDQGLQFLIQYYNGEERAKGNILERFSAQQFPDLHSELNLSSLELGDSALYFCASSARGMDTEAFFGQGTRLTVV.

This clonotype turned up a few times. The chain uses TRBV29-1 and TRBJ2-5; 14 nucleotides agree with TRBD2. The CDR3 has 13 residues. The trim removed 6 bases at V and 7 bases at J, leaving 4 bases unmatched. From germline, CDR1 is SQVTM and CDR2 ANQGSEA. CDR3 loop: CSVGTSGRGTQYF. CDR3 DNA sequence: TGCAGCGTGGGGACTAGCGGGAGAGGGACCCAGTACTTC.

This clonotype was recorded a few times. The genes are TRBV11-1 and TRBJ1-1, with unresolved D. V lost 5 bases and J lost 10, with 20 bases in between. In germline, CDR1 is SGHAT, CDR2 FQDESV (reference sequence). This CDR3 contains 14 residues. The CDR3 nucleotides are TGTGCCAGCAGCACATACGGGATCACCGGAGGAGCTTTCTTT. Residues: CASSTYGITGGAFF.

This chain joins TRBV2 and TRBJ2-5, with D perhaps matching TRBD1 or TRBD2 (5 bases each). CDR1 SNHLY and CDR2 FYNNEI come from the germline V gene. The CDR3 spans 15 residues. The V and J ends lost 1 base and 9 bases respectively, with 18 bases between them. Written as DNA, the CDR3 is TGTGCCAGCAGTGAAGGCCAGGGACCCTCAAGGTCCCAGTACTTC. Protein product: CASSEGQGPSRSQYF.

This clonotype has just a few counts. CDR3 amino acids: CAISESGDRGDTQYF. The DNA for the CDR3 is TGTGCCATCAGTGAGTCGGGGGACAGGGGAGATACGCAGTATTTT. This sequence joins TRBV10-3 and TRBJ2-3; 10 bases agree with TRBD1. Germline V gene sequence: CDR1 ENHRY, CDR2 SYGVKD. V lost 0 bases, J lost 5 bases, and 2 bases stayed unmatched. The CDR3 sequence is 15 residues long.

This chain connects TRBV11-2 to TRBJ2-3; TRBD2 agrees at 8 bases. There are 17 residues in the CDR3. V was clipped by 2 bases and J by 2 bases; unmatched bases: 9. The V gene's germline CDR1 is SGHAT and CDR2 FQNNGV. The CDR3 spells CASSLPGGAAYTDTQYF. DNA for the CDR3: TGTGCCAGCAGCTTACCCGGGGGGGCCGCTTACACAGATACGCAGTATTTT.

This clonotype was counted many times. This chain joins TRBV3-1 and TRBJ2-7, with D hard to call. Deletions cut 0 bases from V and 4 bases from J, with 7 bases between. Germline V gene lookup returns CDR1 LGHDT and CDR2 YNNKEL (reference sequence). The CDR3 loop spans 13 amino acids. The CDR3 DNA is TGTGCCAGCAGCCAAGATGCAGCGTACGAGCAGTACTTC. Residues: CASSQDAAYEQYF.

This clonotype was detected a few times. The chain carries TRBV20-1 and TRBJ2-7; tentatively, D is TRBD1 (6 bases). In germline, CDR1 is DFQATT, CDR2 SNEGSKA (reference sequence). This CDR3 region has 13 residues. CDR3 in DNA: TGCAGGGCGATAAACAGGGAGACCTACGAGCAGTACTTC. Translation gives CRAINRETYEQYF.

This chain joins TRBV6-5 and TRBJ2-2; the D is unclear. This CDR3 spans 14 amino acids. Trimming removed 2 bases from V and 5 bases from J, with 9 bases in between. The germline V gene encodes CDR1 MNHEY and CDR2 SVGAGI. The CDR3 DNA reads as TGTGCCAGCAGTTACCCCGAAGGGACCGGGGAGCTGTTTTTT. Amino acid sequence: CASSYPEGTGELFF.

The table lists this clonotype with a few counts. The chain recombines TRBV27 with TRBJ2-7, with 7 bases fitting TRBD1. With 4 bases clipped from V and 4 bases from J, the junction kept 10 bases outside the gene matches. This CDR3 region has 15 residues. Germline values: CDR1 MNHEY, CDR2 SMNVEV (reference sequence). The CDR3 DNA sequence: TGTGCCAGCAGTTCGACAGGGAAGGTGAGGTACGAGCAGTACTTC. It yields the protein CASSSTGKVRYEQYF.

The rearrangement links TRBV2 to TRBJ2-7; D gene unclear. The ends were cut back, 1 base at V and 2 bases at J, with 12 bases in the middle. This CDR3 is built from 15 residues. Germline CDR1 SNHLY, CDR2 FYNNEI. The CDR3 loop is CASSEVASLAYEQYF. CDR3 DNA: TGTGCCAGCAGTGAAGTGGCGTCCCTCGCCTACGAGCAGTACTTC.

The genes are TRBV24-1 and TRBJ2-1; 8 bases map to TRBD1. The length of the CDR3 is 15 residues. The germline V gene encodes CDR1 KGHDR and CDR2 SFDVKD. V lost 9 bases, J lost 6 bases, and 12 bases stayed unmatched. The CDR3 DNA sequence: TGTGCCACCGGGTCCGGACAGGGTGGACGCAATGAGCAGTTCTTC. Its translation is CATGSGQGGRNEQFF.